A single sample gave rise to the 32 T cell receptor beta chains below, sequenced in a study of blood T cell repertoires in COVID-19. The data were produced by immunoSEQ multiplex PCR, yet TCRdb's version contains in-frame clones alone and is incomplete. The sample has roughly 400,000 clones; 85% to 90% are singletons. The sample taken for sequencing was PBMCs or T cells enriched from blood (not recorded which). Receptor source: a woman in her fifties or sixties who had recovered from COVID-19.

This clone is a singleton in its sample. The chain has TRBV19 and TRBJ1-6; 7 bases are shared with TRBD1. This CDR3 spans 18 amino acids. The trim removed 2 bases at V and 5 bases at J, leaving 12 bases unmatched. Germline loops: CDR1 LNHDA, CDR2 SQIVND (reference sequence). DNA for the CDR3: TGTGCCAGTAGTATAAGGGGGCCAGACAGGAACAATAATTCACCCCTCCACTTT. Translated, it gives CASSIRGPDRNNNSPLHF.

The chain carries TRBV2 and TRBJ2-1, with 13 positions matching TRBD2. Trimming at V came to 7 bases and at J to 10 bases, leaving 13 bases not matched to a gene. Germline V gene data show CDR1 as SNHLY and CDR2 as FYNNEI. This CDR3 spans 16 amino acids. The CDR3 region has the DNA TGTGCCAGCACCTCTTGGGGGGGGACTAGCGGGATAGAGCAGTTCTTC. Amino acid sequence: CASTSWGGTSGIEQFF.

This clone was detected once. The chain has TRBV6-5 and TRBJ2-5; D remains unclear. This CDR3 is built from 14 residues. Per germline, CDR1 MNHEY and CDR2 SVGAGI. Trimming shortened V by 0 bases and J by 0 bases, and 5 bases separated the two germline ends. The CDR3 DNA sequence: TGTGCCAGCAGTTACTCGAGCTACCAAGAGACCCAGTACTTC. It yields the protein CASSYSSYQETQYF.

CDR3 DNA: TGTGCCAGCAGCTTAGCAGGGTCCTACGAGCAGTACTTC. Translation: CASSLAGSYEQYF. The rearrangement links TRBV11-2 to TRBJ2-7; D may be TRBD1 (5 bases). Germline V gene data show CDR1 as SGHAT and CDR2 as FQNNGV. V was shortened by 1 base and J by 1 base, with 5 bases between the two germline ends. The CDR3 runs 13 residues.

The chain employs TRBV5-1 and TRBJ1-4; D is unresolved. Germline V lookup: CDR1 SGHRS, CDR2 YFSETQ. V was shortened by 1 base and J by 1 base, with 14 bases between the two germline ends. The CDR3 spans 17 residues. CDR3 coding DNA: TGCGCCAGCAGCTTGAAGCGCGGGGAGGGAACTAATGAAAAACTGTTTTTT. This gives the protein CASSLKRGEGTNEKLFF.

This chain links TRBV11-3 with TRBJ1-1; tentatively, D is TRBD1 (5 bases). Trimming pared 4 bases from V and 8 bases from J, leaving 14 bases between. Germline values: CDR1 SGHNT, CDR2 YENEEA. The CDR3 runs to 13 residues. Written as DNA, the CDR3 is TGTGCCAGCAGCTCCGGACAAAATCTCGAAGCTTTCTTT. Translated, it gives CASSSGQNLEAFF.

This clone was detected once. The J gene is TRBJ1-2, the V gene TRBV27; D is perhaps TRBD1 (5 bases). Germline lookup yields CDR1 MNHEY and CDR2 SMNVEV (reference sequence). Trimming removed 7 bases at V and 4 bases at J, with 13 bases between. The CDR3 spans 13 residues. The CDR3, as DNA: TGTGCCAGCATGATGCGGGGGGGCTATGGCTACACCTTC. Protein sequence: CASMMRGGYGYTF.

V usage is TRBV27 and J usage is TRBJ2-3, with 10 bases aligning to TRBD2. Germline-derived CDR1 and CDR2 are MNHEY and SMNVEV (reference sequence). CDR3 size: 15 residues. V gave up 6 bases and J gave up 0 bases; unmatched junction bases: 3. The CDR3 region has the DNA TGTGCCAGCAGAACTAGCGGGGTTAGCACAGATACGCAGTATTTT. Translating gives CASRTSGVSTDTQYF.

The chain links TRBV5-6 to TRBJ1-3; tentative D call: TRBD1 (5 bases). The CDR3 covers 16 residues. Germline loops: CDR1 SGHDT, CDR2 YYEEEE. Trimming pared 1 base from V and 3 bases from J, leaving 14 bases between. The CDR3, as DNA: TGTGCCAGCAGCTTGTACCCCTGGGGGGATGGAAACACCATATATTTT. Translating it yields CASSLYPWGDGNTIYF.

DNA for the CDR3: TGTGCCAGCTCACCAAAACAGGGGGAAACGCAGTATTTT. Its translation: CASSPKQGETQYF. The rearrangement joins TRBV18 to TRBJ2-3, with 8 bases aligning to TRBD1. Germline CDR1 and CDR2: KGHSH and LQKENI. V lost 2 bases to trimming and J lost 9 bases; unmatched junction nucleotides: 4. The CDR3 covers 13 residues.

The chain carries TRBV9 and TRBJ2-3, with D perhaps TRBD2 (6 bases). The CDR3 has 16 amino acids. Trimming stripped 4 bases from V and 7 bases from J, with 22 bases between. Per the germline V gene, CDR1 is SGDLS and CDR2 is YYNGEE. Written as DNA, the CDR3 is TGTGCCAGCAGCAATACTAGCTACTCCCGTTACCATACGCAGTATTTT. This gives the protein CASSNTSYSRYHTQYF.

The CDR3 loop is CASSLTETSNSPLHF. In DNA form, the CDR3 reads TGCGCCAGCAGTTTAACGGAGACTTCGAATTCACCCCTCCACTTT. The V gene is TRBV5-1, the J gene TRBJ1-6; unclear D gene. V was clipped by 5 bases and J by 7 bases, with 16 bases between them. Per the germline V gene, CDR1 is SGHRS and CDR2 is YFSETQ. The CDR3 length is 15 residues.

The rearrangement joins TRBV29-1 to TRBJ1-1; 9 bases align to TRBD1. Germline lookup yields CDR1 SQVTM and CDR2 ANQGSEA. The CDR3 has 12 residues. V lost 7 bases, J lost 5 bases, and 5 bases stayed unmatched. This chain's CDR3 is CSGGQGETEAFF. CDR3 bases: TGCAGCGGGGGACAGGGCGAGACTGAAGCTTTCTTT.

This sequence joins TRBV7-8 and TRBJ2-7; D unclear. This CDR3 is built from 14 residues. Germline V CDR1 and CDR2: SGHVS, FQNEAQ. V lost 2 bases to trimming and J lost 1 base, with 9 bases between them. The CDR3 loop is CASSLLGASYEQYF. Here the CDR3 DNA reads TGTGCCAGCAGCTTATTGGGCGCTTCCTACGAGCAGTACTTC.

This clone was counted only a few times. CDR3 protein: CASSSMIRDTQYF. CDR3 nucleotides: TGTGCCAGCAGCTCGATGATCCGGGATACGCAGTATTTT. V is TRBV7-2 and J is TRBJ2-3; D uncertain. V was shortened by 4 bases and J by 6 bases, with 11 bases between the two germline ends. From germline, CDR1 is SGHTA and CDR2 FQGNSA. The CDR3 contains 13 residues.

The V and J genes are TRBV13 and TRBJ1-1; D remains ambiguous. This CDR3 comprises 13 residues. The germline V gene has CDR1 PRHDT and CDR2 FYEKMQ (reference sequence). Trimming took 4 bases from V and 1 from J, leaving 7 bases between them. The DNA for the CDR3 is TGTGCCAGCAGCTCATACACGAACACTGAAGCTTTCTTT. This gives the protein CASSSYTNTEAFF.

This clone was detected once. The V and J genes are TRBV5-4 and TRBJ1-2; a possible D gene is TRBD1 (6 bases). Per germline, CDR1 SGHNT and CDR2 YYREEE (reference sequence). Deletions cut 0 bases from V and 4 bases from J, with 10 bases between. CDR3 length equals 14 residues. The CDR3 coding sequence is TGTGCCAGCAGCTTGGAAACAGGGAGCTATGGCTACACCTTC. It codes for CASSLETGSYGYTF.

V gene TRBV19 combines with J gene TRBJ1-2, with D possibly being TRBD1 (6 bases). The CDR3 length is 13 residues. Germline lookup yields CDR1 LNHDA and CDR2 SQIVND (reference sequence). V was shortened by 5 bases and J by 3 bases, with 10 bases between the two germline ends. The CDR3 sequence is CASSSRTDYGYTF. The CDR3 bases are TGTGCCAGTAGTTCTAGGACAGACTATGGCTACACCTTC.

This chain links TRBV29-1 with TRBJ1-4, with 7 bases that match TRBD1. V gave up 0 bases and J gave up 8 bases; unmatched junction bases: 6. Germline V lookup: CDR1 SQVTM, CDR2 ANQGSEA. The CDR3 covers 14 residues. The CDR3 loop is CSVEEAGGGEKLFF. CDR3 DNA: TGCAGCGTTGAAGAAGCAGGGGGTGGCGAAAAACTGTTTTTT.

In its sample, this clone was seen a few times. The CDR3 DNA reads TGTGCCAGCATAAGCGATATGGGGCGCCACGAGCAGTACTTC. Amino acid sequence: CASISDMGRHEQYF. This chain links TRBV6-5 with TRBJ2-7, with a tentative D call TRBD1 (5 bases). CDR3 size: 14 residues. Trimming cost V 7 bases and J 5 bases, with 18 bases left between them. Germline loops: CDR1 MNHEY, CDR2 SVGAGI.

The V and J genes are TRBV7-6 and TRBJ2-5; no reliable D call. The V end lost 1 base, the J end lost 0 bases, and 9 bases lay between the germline ends. Germline CDR1 and CDR2: SGHVS and FNYEAQ. There are 15 residues in the CDR3. CDR3 loop: CASSLDRYYQETQYF. CDR3 nucleotides: TGTGCCAGCAGCTTAGATCGGTACTACCAAGAGACCCAGTACTTC. Drawing the rest from reference TRBV7-6 and TRBJ2-5, the complete variable domain is GAGVSQSPRYKVTKRGQDVALRCDPISGHVSLYWYRQALGQGPEFLTYFNYEAQQDKSGLPNDRFSAERPEGSISTLTIQRTEQRDSAMYRCASSLDRYYQETQYFGPGTRLLVL.

V gene TRBV6-5 combines with J gene TRBJ1-1; D remains unclear. This CDR3 is built from 13 residues. With 4 bases removed from V and 1 base from J, the gap between germline ends came to 7 bases. CDR1 and CDR2 from the germline V gene are MNHEY and SVGAGI. For the CDR3, the DNA is TGTGCCAGCAGTTTACAAAGGAACACTGAAGCTTTCTTT. Its protein is CASSLQRNTEAFF.

This chain connects TRBV2 to TRBJ2-3; D call uncertain. Trimming took off 0 bases at V and 6 bases at J, with 7 bases between the two ends. This CDR3 is 13 amino acids long. Germline V gives CDR1 SNHLY, CDR2 FYNNEI. CDR3 sequence reads: CASSEASFDTQYF. CDR3 nucleotide sequence: TGTGCCAGCAGTGAAGCTAGCTTCGATACGCAGTATTTT.

The J gene is TRBJ2-5, the V gene TRBV18; D gene unclear. Germline CDR1 is KGHSH and CDR2 is LQKENI. CDR3 length: 12 amino acids. Trimming took off 5 bases at V and 5 bases at J, with 9 bases between the two ends. In DNA form, the CDR3 reads TGTGCCAGCTCAACGACCAGGGAGACCCAGTACTTC. Amino acids: CASSTTRETQYF.

The V and J genes are TRBV27 and TRBJ1-1, with a tentative D call TRBD1 (5 bases). The germline V gene has CDR1 MNHEY and CDR2 SMNVEV (reference sequence). CDR3 length equals 14 residues. V was cut by 7 bases and J by 1 base, with 13 bases left in between. The CDR3 nucleotides read TGTGCCAGCACGCGCAGGGAGGGGAACACTGAAGCTTTCTTT. Its translation is CASTRREGNTEAFF.

The V and J genes are TRBV6-5 and TRBJ2-7; TRBD1 aligns across 9 bases. CDR3 length: 14 amino acids. Germline-derived CDR1 and CDR2 are MNHEY and SVGAGI. The J segment lost 5 bases and the V segment lost 9 bases, leaving 11 bases of the junction unmatched. The CDR3 DNA reads as TGTGCCAGTACCCGGGACAGGGTTTTCCACGAGCAGTACTTC. It is translated as CASTRDRVFHEQYF.

CDR3 nucleotide sequence: TGTGCCAGCAGCTTTCGTTCAGGCAGGGAACTCTATGGCTACACCTTC. Protein sequence: CASSFRSGRELYGYTF. J is TRBJ1-2 and V is TRBV7-8; tentatively, D is TRBD1 (5 bases). CDR1 and CDR2 (germline): SGHVS, FQNEAQ. The germline V and J ends were trimmed by 3 bases and 4 bases, with 18 bases remaining between them. The CDR3 sequence is 16 residues long.

In this sample, this clone turned up a few times. This rearrangement joins TRBV5-4 to TRBJ1-2; maybe TRBD1 (6 bases). V shed 3 bases and J shed 3 bases, with 12 bases lying between them. The CDR3 loop spans 14 amino acids. Germline-derived CDR1 and CDR2 are SGHNT and YYREEE (reference sequence). The CDR3 bases are TGTGCCAGCAGCTGGCCGGACAGAGACTATGGCTACACCTTC. Amino acid sequence: CASSWPDRDYGYTF.

The chain has TRBV7-9 and TRBJ1-2; no definite D call. Germline CDR1 and CDR2: SEHNR and FQNEAQ (reference sequence). V lost 8 bases, J lost 2 bases, and 15 bases lay in between. The CDR3 runs 14 residues. The chain's CDR3 is CASGSILRNYGYTF. The CDR3, as DNA: TGTGCCAGCGGTTCTATCCTGAGGAACTATGGCTACACCTTC.

The rearrangement links TRBV7-2 to TRBJ1-1; TRBD1 is a possible D gene (5 bases). Germline V CDR1 and CDR2: SGHTA, FQGNSA. CDR3 size: 15 residues. V lost 5 bases, J lost 2 bases, and 15 bases lay in between. The CDR3 sequence: CASSPSLTANTEAFF. The CDR3 DNA is TGTGCCAGCAGCCCCTCCCTGACAGCTAACACTGAAGCTTTCTTT.

The V gene is TRBV2, the J gene TRBJ2-7; 7 bases are a match to TRBD2. This CDR3 is 12 amino acids long. Germline trimming cut 7 bases from V and 13 bases from J; bases unmatched to any gene: 13. Germline V CDR1 and CDR2: SNHLY, FYNNEI. The CDR3 protein is CASTYRSGGSYF. The CDR3 DNA reads as TGTGCCAGCACCTACCGTTCGGGAGGAAGCTACTTC.

The V gene is TRBV5-6, the J gene TRBJ1-2; 9 bases agree with TRBD1. The CDR3 contains 14 residues. The trim removed 5 bases at V and 4 bases at J, leaving 6 bases unmatched. Germline CDR1 is SGHDT and CDR2 is YYEEEE. Written as DNA, the CDR3 is TGTGCCAGCAGGACAGGGGGATTTGGCTATGGCTACACCTTC. Protein product: CASRTGGFGYGYTF.